This T cell receptor (beta chain) comes out of a study of cytomegalovirus exposure and HLA in healthy donors. Study-level findings and limits: Prediction of most subjects' HLA-A and HLA-B alleles by TCR beta sequences was reportedly accurate. Sequencing artifact likely explains a cluster of highly shared sequence variants.

CDR3 length: 11 amino acids. Germline trimming cut 3 bases from V and 9 bases from J; bases unmatched to any gene: 5. Germline assignment: CDR1 GTSNPN and CDR2 SVGIG (reference sequence). PCR involved 60 Vbeta and 13 Jbeta primers. Profiling relied on immunoSEQ multiplex PCR, and the TCRdb table lists in-frame clones only, not all of them. The sample lists around 200,000 clones, around 77% occurring once. As to this clone: What it binds is unknown.

The genes are TRBV30 and TRBJ2-7, with TRBD2 matching over 7 bases. The sample consisted of PBMCs. The receptor was derived from a female donor in good health and CMV-seronegative. The CDR3 reads CAWRAGSGQYF. The CDR3 DNA reads as TGTGCCTGGAGAGCGGGGAGTGGGCAGTACTTC. The full variable domain, rest sourced from reference TRBV30 and TRBJ2-7, is SQTIHQWPATLVQPVGSPLSLECTVEGTSNPNLYWYRQAAGRGLQLLFYSVGIGQISSEVPQNLSASRPQDRQFILSSKKLLLSDSGFYLCAWRAGSGQYFGPGTRLTVT.